Listed below are T cell receptor beta chains from one sample, sequenced in a study of long-term antiretroviral therapy in people with HIV. The repertoire was sequenced with immunoSEQ multiplex PCR; TCRdb's copy has only in-frame clones and lacks some. The sample includes around 20,000 clones, 84% seen only once; the top ten take around 4%. Sequences were derived from unsorted PBMCs, sampled roughly 6.2 years after starting antiretroviral therapy. The receptors were gathered from a man aged 25-45 years with HIV. CDR3s include the opening cysteine and the closing phenylalanine or tryptophan. Fields, in order: D gene, V gene, clone size, J gene, CDR3 DNA, CDR3 protein. A D gene is named only where the DNA matches it firmly. The size entry is marked missing in some rows and otherwise reads once, few, many or a size class.

NA,TRBV5-6,once,TRBJ2-1,TGTGCCAGCAGCTTGGTCGATAAGAACTACAATGAGCAGTTCTTC,CASSLVDKNYNEQFF
NA,TRBV7-9,few,TRBJ2-2,TGTGCCAGCAGTGTAGAGAACACCGGGGAGCTGTTTTTT,CASSVENTGELFF
NA,TRBV6-6,NA,TRBJ1-5,TGTGCCAGCAGCGCCAGTCAGGGAGGGCAGCCCCAGCATTTT,CASSASQGGQPQHF
NA,TRBV30,NA,TRBJ1-1,TGTGCCTGGAGTGAGGCAGGCCGCACTGAAGCTTTCTTT,CAWSEAGRTEAFF
NA,TRBV7-3,NA,TRBJ1-3,TGTGCCAGCAGCTTACTCAGGGATCCCCCTGGAAACACCATATATTTT,CASSLLRDPPGNTIYF
NA,TRBV18,NA,TRBJ2-1,TGTGCCAGCTCACTCAGGACGCGGGTCTCCTACAATGAGCAGTTCTTC,CASSLRTRVSYNEQFF
NA,TRBV27,NA,TRBJ2-3,TGTGCCAGCAGTTTCCCCGGGGGGCTAGATACGCAGTATTTT,CASSFPGGLDTQYF
TRBD2,TRBV15,NA,TRBJ2-7,TGTGCCACCAGCAGAGTTCGGGGGGTCCCCTACGAGCAGTACTTC,CATSRVRGVPYEQYF
TRBD2,TRBV7-2,NA,TRBJ2-3,TGTGCCAGCAGCTTAGGACGGGCGGGGGGCGAAGGGGTTACGCAGTATTTT,CASSLGRAGGEGVTQYF
TRBD1,TRBV5-1,NA,TRBJ1-4,TGCGCCAGCACCGGACAGGGAGGAAATGAAAAACTGTTTTTT,CASTGQGGNEKLFF
NA,TRBV9,NA,TRBJ1-2,TGTGCCAGCAGCGTAAGGTCGGGGACTCCACCCTATGGCTACACCTTC,CASSVRSGTPPYGYTF
TRBD1,TRBV19,NA,TRBJ2-4,TGTGCCAGTAGTCCCAACAGGGGTAGTGGCAAAAACATTCAGTACTTC,CASSPNRGSGKNIQYF
NA,TRBV7-3,once,TRBJ1-5,TGTGCCAGCAGCTTAGCAGACAATCAGCCCCAGCATTTT,CASSLADNQPQHF
NA,TRBV28,NA,TRBJ1-5,TGTGCCAGCAGTTCCTCCATGGGGGGCAATCAGCCCCAGCATTTT,CASSSSMGGNQPQHF
TRBD1,TRBV10-3,NA,TRBJ2-3,TGTGCCATCAGTGGCAGGATTGGTCCGGGACAGGGGTCAGATACGCAGTATTTT,CAISGRIGPGQGSDTQYF
NA,TRBV7-3,NA,TRBJ2-3,TGTGCCAGCAGCTTAACACGGGGCCAAGGGGATACGCAGTATTTT,CASSLTRGQGDTQYF
TRBD1,TRBV5-4,NA,TRBJ1-2,TGTGCCAGCAGCTTGGCGGGACAGGACTATGGCTACACCTTC,CASSLAGQDYGYTF
TRBD2,TRBV5-1,NA,TRBJ2-7,TGCGCCAGCACCCCGGGACTAGCAGGGGTCGAGCAGTACTTC,CASTPGLAGVEQYF
NA,TRBV6-1,NA,TRBJ2-7,TGTGCCAGCAGTCCGATGACAAGTAGCTACGAGCAGTACTTC,CASSPMTSSYEQYF
NA,TRBV6-6,NA,TRBJ2-7,TGTGCCAGCAGTTACTCTCAGGGGACCTACGAGCAGTACTTC,CASSYSQGTYEQYF
TRBD1,TRBV27,NA,TRBJ2-7,TGTGCCAGCTCCCGCGGGACAGGGGGCGCCGAGCAGTACTTC,CASSRGTGGAEQYF
NA,TRBV19,NA,TRBJ1-5,TGTGCCAGTAGATTTAATAGGGGGAGTAATCAGCCCCAGCATTTT,CASRFNRGSNQPQHF
NA,TRBV10-2,NA,TRBJ2-1,TGCGCCAGCAGTGGGGGGATAGGAAACAATGAGCAGTTCTTC,CASSGGIGNNEQFF
TRBD2,TRBV6-4,few,TRBJ2-3,TGTGCCAGCAGTGCTAGCGGGAGCACAGATACGCAGTATTTT,CASSASGSTDTQYF
TRBD1,TRBV9,NA,TRBJ2-2,TGTGCCAGCAGCGTCCGGGACAGGTCTGAGGGCGGGGAGCTGTTTTTT,CASSVRDRSEGGELFF
NA,TRBV9,NA,TRBJ1-2,TGTGCCAGCAGCGTAGACCCGGGCGTGTCGGGCTACACCTTC,CASSVDPGVSGYTF
NA,TRBV7-9,NA,TRBJ1-1,TGTGCCAGCAGCTTAGCGTTACGGAGTTCTTTGGACACTGAAGCTTTCTTT,CASSLALRSSLDTEAFF
NA,TRBV6-1,NA,TRBJ1-4,TGTGCCAGCAGTGACACAGGATCGATTAATGAAAAACTGTTTTTT,CASSDTGSINEKLFF
TRBD1,TRBV9,NA,TRBJ1-4,TGTGCCAGCAGCGCCGGACAGGGAGGGGATGAAAAACTGTTTTTT,CASSAGQGGDEKLFF
NA,TRBV15,NA,TRBJ2-1,TGTGCCACCAGCAGAGATCTCCCAGGGGCGAGCTCCTACAATGAGCAGTTCTTC,CATSRDLPGASSYNEQFF
TRBD2,TRBV4-1,NA,TRBJ2-2,TGCGCCAGCAGTCGTAGTACTAGCGGAGCCAACACCGGGGAGCTGTTTTTT,CASSRSTSGANTGELFF
NA,TRBV28,NA,TRBJ2-2,TGTGCCAGCAGTTTGTTCCGAGGGGAAGGGGTCCCTACCGGGGAGCTGTTTTTT,CASSLFRGEGVPTGELFF
TRBD2,TRBV13,NA,TRBJ2-3,TGTGCCAGCAGTCCGAGGGGCGGGGGGTACGGAGATACGCAGTATTTT,CASSPRGGGYGDTQYF
NA,TRBV7-3,NA,TRBJ2-2,TGTGCCAGCAGCCGGACTGGGACCGGGGAGCTGTTTTTT,CASSRTGTGELFF
NA,TRBV21-1,NA,TRBJ1-2,TGTGCCAGCAGCAAAACAGGCGAAGCTAACTATGGCTACACCTTC,CASSKTGEANYGYTF
TRBD2,TRBV29-1,NA,TRBJ2-3,TGCAGCGTTTTGGGTCTAGCGGGAGGGCCAGATACGCAGTATTTT,CSVLGLAGGPDTQYF
TRBD1,TRBV12-5,once,TRBJ2-7,TGTGCTAGTGCCTCCGGGACAGGGTTCATATTCTACGAGCAGTACTTC,CASASGTGFIFYEQYF
NA,TRBV9,NA,TRBJ1-4,TGTGCCAGCAGCGAGGAGGACAAAACTAATGAAAAACTGTTTTTT,CASSEEDKTNEKLFF
NA,TRBV7-8,NA,TRBJ2-2,TGTGCCAGCAGCCCCGTCACTAGCCCCGGGGAGCTGTTTTTT,CASSPVTSPGELFF
TRBD2,TRBV5-1,NA,TRBJ2-7,TGCGCCAGCAGCTCTGGCGGGAGGCCGTACGAGCAGTACTTC,CASSSGGRPYEQYF
NA,TRBV7-2,NA,TRBJ2-3,TGTGCCAGCAGTAGGGGATACACAGATACGCAGTATTTT,CASSRGYTDTQYF
NA,TRBV28,NA,TRBJ2-7,TGTGCCAGCACCACACTTGGAGGGTACGAGCAGTACTTC,CASTTLGGYEQYF
NA,TRBV5-1,NA,TRBJ2-7,TGCGCCAGCGGGACGGGACCCTACGAGCAGTACTTC,CASGTGPYEQYF
NA,TRBV7-2,NA,TRBJ2-1,TGTGCCAGCACCTCCTTAGAGGGGCTGCGAACTAGCTCCTACAATGAGCAGTTCTTC,CASTSLEGLRTSSYNEQFF
NA,TRBV6-5,NA,TRBJ1-1,TGTGCCAGCAGCGACAACAGCCTGAACACTGAAGCTTTCTTT,CASSDNSLNTEAFF